A selection of T cell receptor beta chains follows, all from one sample in a study of blood T cell repertoires in COVID-19. Using immunoSEQ multiplex PCR, the repertoire was profiled, and TCRdb retains in-frame clones only, with some absent. This repertoire shows more than 250,000 clones, 70% to 90% found once; its top ten account for approximately 5.2%. Sequencing was done on a sample of PBMCs or T cells enriched from blood (not recorded which). All receptors derive from a woman in her thirties who had recovered from COVID-19. The CDR3 runs from the conserved cysteine through the conserved F or W. The D gene is left open where the match is weak. Only some rows state a clone size, as once, few, many or a class for expanded clones.

J gene: TRBJ1-4; clone size: -; V gene: TRBV4-1; D gene: TRBD1; CDR3 DNA: TGCGCCAGCAGCCAAGATTCCGGGACAGGGTTCTATGGGAAACTGTTTTTT; CDR3 protein: CASSQDSGTGFYGKLFF
J gene: TRBJ1-2; clone size: -; V gene: TRBV20-1; D gene: -; CDR3 DNA: TGCAGTGCTAGACGGGAACGAGGCTACACCTTC; CDR3 protein: CSARRERGYTF
J gene: TRBJ2-2; clone size: -; V gene: TRBV5-1; D gene: TRBD1; CDR3 DNA: TGCGCCAGCAGCCCAGGGGGCGTGAACGCCGGGGAGCTGTTTTTT; CDR3 protein: CASSPGGVNAGELFF
J gene: TRBJ2-3; clone size: -; V gene: TRBV5-1; D gene: TRBD2; CDR3 DNA: TGCGCCAGCGGGGCGGGGGGCACAGATACGCAGTATTTT; CDR3 protein: CASGAGGTDTQYF
J gene: TRBJ1-1; clone size: once; V gene: TRBV7-7; D gene: -; CDR3 DNA: TGTGCTAGCAGCCGGGACTTGAACACTGAAGCTTTCTTT; CDR3 protein: CASSRDLNTEAFF
J gene: TRBJ1-1; clone size: -; V gene: TRBV4-3; D gene: TRBD1; CDR3 DNA: TGCGCCAGCAGCCAAGATCCCGCAGGGGGGACTGAAGCTTTCTTT; CDR3 protein: CASSQDPAGGTEAFF
J gene: TRBJ2-7; clone size: -; V gene: TRBV29-1; D gene: -; CDR3 DNA: TGCAGCGTTGGTACAGGTCCCTACGAGCAGTACTTC; CDR3 protein: CSVGTGPYEQYF
J gene: TRBJ2-5; clone size: -; V gene: TRBV7-9; D gene: TRBD1; CDR3 DNA: TGTGCCAGCAGCTTTGGGGACAGGCTACAAGAGACCCAGTACTTC; CDR3 protein: CASSFGDRLQETQYF
J gene: TRBJ1-5; clone size: -; V gene: TRBV10-3; D gene: TRBD1; CDR3 DNA: TGTGCCATCAGTGAGTCTGCAGACAGGGGGCTTTATCAGCCCCAGCATTTT; CDR3 protein: CAISESADRGLYQPQHF
J gene: TRBJ2-6; clone size: -; V gene: TRBV19; D gene: TRBD1; CDR3 DNA: TGTGCCAGTAGCCCGGACTGGACAGGGATCCTCTCTGGGGCCAACGTCCTGACTTTC; CDR3 protein: CASSPDWTGILSGANVLTF
J gene: TRBJ1-5; clone size: -; V gene: TRBV19; D gene: -; CDR3 DNA: TGTGCCAGTAGTATCCCAGGGCGAAATCAGCCCCAGCATTTT; CDR3 protein: CASSIPGRNQPQHF
J gene: TRBJ1-2; clone size: -; V gene: TRBV5-3; D gene: -; CDR3 DNA: TGTGCCAGAAGCTTGGCCCGCGGGGGGGGTCCCTATGGCTACACCTTC; CDR3 protein: CARSLARGGGPYGYTF
J gene: TRBJ2-3; clone size: -; V gene: TRBV19; D gene: TRBD2; CDR3 DNA: TGTGCCAGTAGTAGACTAGCGGGGGGGAGCACAGATACGCAGTATTTT; CDR3 protein: CASSRLAGGSTDTQYF
J gene: TRBJ2-7; clone size: once; V gene: TRBV18; D gene: -; CDR3 DNA: TGTGCCAGCTCACCACCGGCCGGACTTGTCTTC; CDR3 protein: CASSPPAGLVF
J gene: TRBJ2-3; clone size: -; V gene: TRBV30; D gene: TRBD2; CDR3 DNA: TGTGCCTGGAGTTACCAGCGGGGGGGATTAGGTACGCAGTATTTT; CDR3 protein: CAWSYQRGGLGTQYF
J gene: TRBJ1-1; clone size: -; V gene: TRBV27; D gene: -; CDR3 DNA: TGTGCCAGCAGGGCACTCGGAGTAACTGAAGCTTTCTTT; CDR3 protein: CASRALGVTEAFF
J gene: TRBJ2-7; clone size: -; V gene: TRBV24-1; D gene: -; CDR3 DNA: TGTGCCACCAGTGACCGGGAGAACTACGAGCAGTACTTC; CDR3 protein: CATSDRENYEQYF